This note documents a single T cell receptor beta chain sequence. The CDR3 runs to 13 residues. Trimming removed 8 bases from V and 6 bases from J; junction bases left unmatched: 9. Germline values: CDR1 MDHEN, CDR2 SYDVKM. The data originate from a study of shared clonotypes between healthy human individuals. Clones were sequenced by immunoSEQ multiplex PCR, and TCRdb holds only the in-frame ones, with some missing. The sample contains some 2,400,000 clones, 90% to 97% of which appear only once. Sequencing input: naive CD4+ T cells sorted from blood. The sample's subset: CD45RA+ positively selected. The V and J genes are TRBV28 and TRBJ1-2; 7 bases map to TRBD1. The clonotype comes from a man between 18 and 29 years old in good health. This CDR3 reads CASGTGVLHGYTF. CDR3 bases: TGTGCCAGCGGAACAGGGGTTCTTCATGGCTACACCTTC.